This T cell receptor (beta chain) was captured in a study of response to subunit inactivated influenza vaccine. Study-level points and caveats: Authors suggested few new T cells are recruited by each seasonal influenza vaccination.

TCRdb reanalysed the RT-PCR reads using MiXCR and keeps one entry per CDR3 protein. This sample yields 450,000 to 500,000 distinct CDR3 sequences, of which approximately 11% are seen a single time; roughly 12% belongs to the top ten. The CDR3 totals 14 residues. V lost 5 bases to trimming and J lost 6 bases, with 14 bases between them. This clonotype was observed a few times. The antigen is unknown. This sample comprised PBMCs from blood, obtained about 40 days after vaccination. This sequence originates from a man between 45 and 60 years old who received an inactivated influenza vaccine. V is TRBV12-3 or TRBV12-4 and J is TRBJ2-1; D not resolved. The CDR3 loop is CASSPDYGFNEQFF. The CDR3 DNA follows: TGTGCCAGCAGTCCAGATTATGGTTTCAATGAGCAGTTCTTC.